The rows below give T cell receptor beta chains drawn from one sample of a study of cytomegalovirus exposure and HLA in healthy donors. TCRdb's table, derived via immunoSEQ multiplex PCR, lists solely in-frame clones and lacks some. The top ten hold about 3.4% of the sample, which has approximately 190,000 clones, 81% seen once. Sequenced: PBMCs. These receptors were collected from a man in his forties in good health and CMV-seropositive. The CDR3 runs from the conserved cysteine through the conserved F or W. D genes are given only for firm matches. A clone size is listed for some rows: how often the clone was seen (once, few, many), or a class if it is expanded.

d_call j_call v_call clone_size cdr3_aa cdr3_nt
TRBD2 TRBJ2-2 TRBV10-3 - CAISGTSGTTGELFF TGTGCCATCAGTGGAACTAGCGGAACCACCGGGGAGCTGTTTTTT
- TRBJ1-2 TRBV5-4 - CASSLVGGHYGYTF TGTGCCAGCAGCTTGGTAGGAGGGCATTATGGCTACACCTTC
- TRBJ1-1 TRBV7-9 - CASSPQQGENTEAFF TGTGCCAGCAGCCCTCAACAGGGAGAGAACACTGAAGCTTTCTTT
- TRBJ1-2 TRBV19 - CASTPRGYGYTF TGTGCCAGTACCCCGAGAGGCTATGGCTACACCTTC
- TRBJ2-3 TRBV10-2 - CASRRGSDTQYF TGCGCCAGCAGGCGGGGCTCAGATACGCAGTATTTT
- TRBJ1-2 TRBV28 - CASSLLDRTMSGYTF TGTGCCAGCAGTTTACTTGACAGGACAATGAGCGGCTACACCTTC
- TRBJ2-7 TRBV6-5 few CASSYSGNSYEQYF TGTGCCAGCAGTTACTCGGGCAACTCCTACGAGCAGTACTTC
TRBD1 TRBJ2-7 TRBV7-2 - CASSIREQGASYEQYF TGTGCCAGCAGCATTAGGGAACAGGGGGCGAGCTACGAGCAGTACTTC
- TRBJ1-2 TRBV6-6 - CASQARSNYGYTF TGTGCCAGCCAGGCCAGAAGTAACTATGGCTACACCTTC
- TRBJ1-1 TRBV10-3 - CAISDGRGNTEAFF TGTGCCATCAGTGATGGACGGGGGAACACTGAAGCTTTCTTT